The rows below give T cell receptor beta chains drawn from one sample of a study of CD8+ T cells in alopecia areata. The data were produced by immunoSEQ multiplex PCR, yet TCRdb's version contains in-frame clones alone and is incomplete. The sample has 110,000 or so clones; roughly 63% are singletons. The sample consisted of CD8+ T cells sorted from blood, taken at week 4, from a patient treated with tofacitinib. The receptors come from a human donor with alopecia areata. CDR3s include the opening cysteine and the closing phenylalanine or tryptophan. Fields, in order: D gene, J gene, V gene, clone size, CDR3 DNA, CDR3 protein. A D gene is named only where the DNA matches it firmly. Rows may omit the clone size; those that give it use once, few, many or a size class.

>TRBD1|TRBJ1-2|TRBV19|-
TGTGCCACCAGACCGGGACAGGGCTATGGCTACACCTTC
CATRPGQGYGYTF
>-|TRBJ2-3|TRBV30|few
TGTGCCTGGAGTGTAATAGGGGGGTCCGATACGCAGTATTTT
CAWSVIGGSDTQYF
>TRBD1|TRBJ2-6|TRBV19|-
TGTGCCGGGGGACAGGTGATCTCTGGGGCCAACGTCCTGACTTTC
CAGGQVISGANVLTF
>-|TRBJ2-3|TRBV7-9|-
TGTGCCAGCAGCTCCACCACGACAGATACGCAGTATTTT
CASSSTTTDTQYF
>TRBD2|TRBJ2-3|TRBV12-5|few
TGTGCTAGTGCTGGGGGGGAATACACAGATACGCAGTATTTT
CASAGGEYTDTQYF
>-|TRBJ1-1|TRBV29-1|-
TGCAGCGTTGATGGCGGGGTTGTGAACACTGAAGCTTTCTTT
CSVDGGVVNTEAFF
>TRBD2|TRBJ2-1|TRBV30|few
TGTGCCTGGAGATGGCGGGGGGGCTTCGATGAGCAGTTCTTC
CAWRWRGGFDEQFF
>-|TRBJ1-2|TRBV29-1|-
TGCAGCGTTGAAGGGGAAGACTATGGCTACACCTTC
CSVEGEDYGYTF
>-|TRBJ2-7|TRBV14|-
TGTGCCAGCAGCCAAGTGGGGCTCTACGAGCAGTACTTC
CASSQVGLYEQYF
>-|TRBJ2-2|TRBV5-6|-
TGTGCCAGCAGCTTGAGGTTCCCACTCGAGCTGTTTTTT
CASSLRFPLELFF
>TRBD1|TRBJ2-1|TRBV29-1|few
TGCAGCGTTACCGGGACAGGGAAATACAATGAGCAGTTCTTC
CSVTGTGKYNEQFF
>-|TRBJ2-5|TRBV6-5|-
TGTGCCAGCAGTTCAACCTCGGACTCGGACACCCAGTACTTC
CASSSTSDSDTQYF
>TRBD2|TRBJ2-7|TRBV4-1|-
TGCGCCAGCAGCCAAGATCTGGAGCGGGGGCGCAGCTACGAGCAGTACTTC
CASSQDLERGRSYEQYF
>TRBD2|TRBJ2-1|TRBV4-1|-
TGCGCCAGCAGCCCACAAAGGGCGGGGGGCCAGCAGTTCTTC
CASSPQRAGGQQFF
>TRBD1|TRBJ1-1|TRBV6-4|-
TGTGCCAGCAGTGACGGGACAGGGGGCGCGAAGGCTTTCTTT
CASSDGTGGAKAFF
>-|TRBJ1-1|TRBV7-9|-
TGTGCCAGCAGCGACAGCATGAACACTGAAGCTTTCTTT
CASSDSMNTEAFF
>TRBD1|TRBJ1-2|TRBV29-1|-
TGCAGCGTTGTAGGGGGCGGCAACTATGGCTACACCTTC
CSVVGGGNYGYTF
>TRBD1|TRBJ1-5|TRBV13|-
TGTGCCAGCAGCTTAGGAGGACAGGGGATTCAGCCCCAGCATTTT
CASSLGGQGIQPQHF
>-|TRBJ2-5|TRBV4-1|-
TGCGCCAGCAGCCAAGGAATGGTGGAGACCCAGTACTTC
CASSQGMVETQYF
>-|TRBJ2-3|TRBV7-9|-
TGTGCCAGCAGCTTGCCCCCCGATACGCAGTATTTT
CASSLPPDTQYF
>-|TRBJ2-7|TRBV30|-
TGTGCCTGCTACGGGACTCCAGTCTACGAGCAGTACTTC
CACYGTPVYEQYF
>-|TRBJ1-5|TRBV29-1|-
TGCAGCGTCTCCGGGGAGGGCCCCCTCAATCAGCCCCAGCATTTT
CSVSGEGPLNQPQHF
>-|TRBJ1-4|TRBV30|-
TGTGCCTGGACCCGGACAGCTGGAGCAGAAAAACTGTTTTTT
CAWTRTAGAEKLFF